Listed here are 13 T cell receptor beta chains from one sample, sequenced in a study of cytomegalovirus exposure and HLA in healthy donors. PCR primers comprised 60 Vbeta and 13 Jbeta primers. Profiling relied on immunoSEQ multiplex PCR, and the TCRdb table lists in-frame clones only, not all of them. The table shows some 90,000 clones, with about four fifths occurring only once. The sequenced material came from PBMCs. The receptor source for this set is a woman between 70 and 85 years old in good health and CMV-seropositive.

The chain uses TRBV4-2 and TRBJ2-5; 8 nucleotides match TRBD2. Germline CDR1 LGHNA, CDR2 YNFKEQ. V shed 1 base, J shed 3 bases, and the junction held 7 bases outside the gene matches. The CDR3 runs to 16 residues. CDR3 sequence (DNA): TGTGCCAGCAGCCAAGTGGTAGCGGGGACCAAAGAGACCCAGTACTTC. Translation gives CASSQVVAGTKETQYF.

Only a few counts were recorded for this clone. J is TRBJ1-1 and V is TRBV7-3; perhaps TRBD1 as D (6 bases). Trimming removed 5 bases from V and 3 bases from J, with 10 bases in between. CDR3 length: 13 amino acids. CDR1 is SGHTA, CDR2 FQGTGA, per germline. The CDR3 is CASSAQGHTEAFF. In DNA form, the CDR3 reads TGTGCCAGCAGCGCACAGGGTCACACTGAAGCTTTCTTT.

This chain connects TRBV19 to TRBJ2-7; a weak D match, TRBD2 (5 bases). The CDR3 length is 13 residues. Germline-derived CDR1 and CDR2 are LNHDA and SQIVND (reference sequence). V lost 8 bases to trimming and J lost 0 bases, with 11 bases between them. CDR3 in DNA: TGTGCCAGTGGGGTGGGGAGCTCCTACGAGCAGTACTTC. Its translation: CASGVGSSYEQYF. Full variable domain (remainder filled in from reference TRBV19 and TRBJ2-7): DGGITQSPKYLFRKEGQNVTLSCEQNLNHDAMYWYRQDPGQGLRLIYYSQIVNDFQKGDIAEGYSVSREKKESFPLTVTSAQKNPTAFYLCASGVGSSYEQYFGPGTRLTVT.

This clone has more than one count but fewer than ten. The chain recombines TRBV7-3 with TRBJ2-2, with D perhaps TRBD2 (5 bases). The germline gives CDR1 SGHTA, CDR2 FQGTGA. The CDR3 contains 16 residues. The ends were cut back, 4 bases at V and 4 bases at J, with 16 bases in the middle. The CDR3 bases are TGTGCCAGCAGCTCCCAAGAGGGTCGGGGCACCGGGGAGCTGTTTTTT. Protein sequence: CASSSQEGRGTGELFF.

This chain links TRBV29-1 with TRBJ2-6, with a possible D match to TRBD1 (5 bases). Germline V lookup: CDR1 SQVTM, CDR2 ANQGSEA. The V end lost 3 bases, the J end lost 2 bases, and 8 bases lay between the germline ends. The CDR3 runs 14 residues. This chain's CDR3 is CSVDKGAGANVLTF. The CDR3 DNA sequence: TGCAGCGTTGATAAAGGGGCTGGGGCCAACGTCCTGACTTTC.

V and J are TRBV27 and TRBJ1-5, with 7 bases lining up with TRBD1. CDR1 and CDR2 (germline): MNHEY, SMNVEV (reference sequence). Losses at the gene ends were 5 bases for V and 2 bases for J; bases not matched to a gene: 3. The CDR3 totals 14 residues. The CDR3 DNA sequence: TGTGCCAGCAGTCTTGACAGGGGCAATCAGCCCCAGCATTTT. This translates into CASSLDRGNQPQHF.

The chain has TRBV7-2 and TRBJ1-5; 9 nucleotides line up with TRBD1. Looked up from germline, CDR1 is SGHTA and CDR2 is FQGNSA. The CDR3 runs to 15 residues. V shed 1 base, J shed 5 bases, and the junction held 3 bases outside the gene matches. The CDR3 DNA is TGTGCCAGCAGCTTAGACAGGGGGCGAGATCAGCCCCAGCATTTT. It encodes CASSLDRGRDQPQHF.

This rearrangement joins TRBV27 to TRBJ2-7; a weak D match, TRBD2 (5 bases). V shed 8 bases and J shed 5 bases, with 19 bases lying between them. Germline assignment: CDR1 MNHEY and CDR2 SMNVEV (reference sequence). The CDR3 consists of 14 residues. The CDR3 nucleotides are TGTGCCAGCGCCTACGGAGTAGCGCTGGACGAGCAGTACTTC. Protein product: CASAYGVALDEQYF.

This clone was seen just once. The chain links TRBV19 to TRBJ2-7; D unclear. The CDR3 totals 13 residues. Germline CDR1 and CDR2: LNHDA and SQIVND (reference sequence). The germline V and J ends were trimmed by 9 bases and 6 bases, with 18 bases remaining between them. The CDR3 spells CASGGGSLSEQYF. The CDR3, as DNA: TGTGCCAGCGGCGGCGGCAGTCTTAGCGAGCAGTACTTC.

This chain uses TRBV28 with TRBJ2-5; 9 bases match TRBD2. CDR1 is MDHEN, CDR2 SYDVKM, per germline. V trimming: 5 bases; J trimming: 2 bases; junction bases outside the gene matches: 6. The CDR3 has 15 residues. The CDR3 sequence is CASSTRLAAQETQYF. In DNA form, the CDR3 reads TGTGCCAGCAGTACTCGACTAGCGGCACAAGAGACCCAGTACTTC. The full variable domain, with the rest looked up from reference TRBV28 and TRBJ2-5, is DVKVTQSSRYLVKRTGEKVFLECVQDMDHENMFWYRQDPGLGLRLIYFSYDVKMKEKGDIPEGYSVSREKKERFSLILESASTNQTSMYLCASSTRLAAQETQYFGPGTRLLVL.

The V call is TRBV6-5, the J call TRBJ1-2; no clear D. The CDR3 is 12 residues long. V lost 0 bases and J 7 bases, leaving 6 bases between the germline ends. Germline V gives CDR1 MNHEY, CDR2 SVGAGI. CDR3 in DNA: TGTGCCAGCAGTTACTCAAGCGGTGGCTACACCTTC. Encoded protein: CASSYSSGGYTF.

The J gene is TRBJ2-1, the V gene TRBV9; 8 bases align to TRBD2. The CDR3 covers 18 residues. The germline V gene encodes CDR1 SGDLS and CDR2 YYNGEE. V was clipped by 0 bases and J by 7 bases; unmatched bases: 15. In nucleotides, the CDR3 is TGTGCCAGCAGCGTAGCTACGAGAGGAGCGGGAGTAGTAAATGAGCAGTTCTTC. As protein: CASSVATRGAGVVNEQFF.

The chain combines TRBV29-1 with TRBJ2-2; possible D gene TRBD2, 5 bases. Trimming stripped 2 bases from V and 3 bases from J, with 10 bases between. This CDR3 has 14 amino acids. CDR1 is SQVTM, CDR2 ANQGSEA, per germline. For the CDR3, the DNA is TGCAGCGTTGAATTACGAGCGGACACCGGGGAGCTGTTTTTT. It translates to CSVELRADTGELFF.